A selection of T cell receptor beta chains follows, all from one sample in a study of cytomegalovirus exposure and HLA in healthy donors. The table came from immunoSEQ multiplex PCR; TCRdb's copy has only in-frame clones and leaves some out. The sample consists of 200,000 to 250,000 clones, roughly 83% of them appearing once. Sequencing was done on a sample of PBMCs. The receptors come from a woman between 18 and 29 years old in good health and CMV-seronegative. CDR3s include the opening cysteine and the closing phenylalanine or tryptophan. The order of the fields is V gene, clone size, J gene, CDR3 protein. The size of a clone is reported for some rows only, either as once, few or many, or as a class for expanded clones.

TRBV5-6	NA	TRBJ1-2	CASSLTHRSTYGYTF
TRBV23-1	NA	TRBJ1-5	CAGEGRGRLWSNQPQHF
TRBV11-2	NA	TRBJ2-5	CASSLGSVRTETQYF
TRBV2	NA	TRBJ1-4	CASSGRFHSTNEKLFF
TRBV7-2	once	TRBJ1-2	CASSLGTGPPSTF
TRBV9	NA	TRBJ1-5	CASSVEPTNQPQHF
TRBV27	NA	TRBJ2-7	CASVFGRGLPYEQYF
TRBV6-1	NA	TRBJ1-2	CASSGGWRSSYGYTF
TRBV10-3	NA	TRBJ2-7	CAISESFMGGVSYEQYF
TRBV30	NA	TRBJ1-5	CALRQDSNQPQHF
TRBV6-1	NA	TRBJ2-3	CASSLLGKDTQYF
TRBV5-1	NA	TRBJ2-7	CASSGGYEQYF
TRBV6-5	NA	TRBJ2-3	CASSYPPGGTDTQYF
TRBV5-8	NA	TRBJ2-7	CASRLGQDLRHQYF
TRBV30	NA	TRBJ2-7	CAWSVSSGQTYEQYF
TRBV7-9	NA	TRBJ1-5	CASSFGTGKNQPQHF
TRBV6-8	NA	TRBJ2-2	CASSYGPGDTGELFF
TRBV14	NA	TRBJ2-7	CASSQDEGGTYEQYF
TRBV25-1	NA	TRBJ1-2	CASSATRDGSYGYTF
TRBV28	NA	TRBJ2-1	CASRLAGGYNEQFF
TRBV5-4	NA	TRBJ2-1	CASSLEGNEQFF
TRBV29-1	once	TRBJ2-1	CSVRGGRYNEQFF
TRBV5-4	NA	TRBJ1-2	CASSRTGQSQRGYTF
TRBV15	NA	TRBJ2-5	CATSSHRTSGRRGFQETQYF
TRBV7-2	NA	TRBJ2-1	CASSPLGLAGGGEQFF
TRBV7-3	NA	TRBJ2-1	CASSSSAGGRRGNNEQFF
TRBV27	NA	TRBJ2-1	CASGLAAGGAYNEQFF
TRBV27	few	TRBJ2-1	CASSLSEQGAGNEQFF
TRBV6-5	NA	TRBJ1-1	CASTKGGTTEAFF
TRBV12-5	NA	TRBJ1-2	CASGLATGAVYGYTF
TRBV1	NA	TRBJ1-1	CTSSQEDTGNQGFTEAFF
TRBV6-5	NA	TRBJ1-1	CASSYSPTGRNTEAFF
TRBV27	NA	TRBJ2-3	CASSLGGFTTDTQYF
TRBV6-4	NA	TRBJ2-3	CASSSGGATDTQYF
TRBV7-2	once	TRBJ2-4	CASSLDLAKNIQYF
TRBV5-4	NA	TRBJ1-2	CASSFGGIYGYTF
TRBV27	NA	TRBJ2-3	CASSLSGLVGDTQYF
TRBV29-1	NA	TRBJ2-3	CSGGGGLGAPTDTQYF
TRBV27	once	TRBJ2-3	CASSRRLAGATDTQYF
TRBV5-1	once	TRBJ2-2	CASSWGTSGNTGELFF
TRBV19	NA	TRBJ2-3	CASRPSGSDTQYF
TRBV28	few	TRBJ1-5	CASSSEFPGNQPQHF
TRBV25-1	few	TRBJ2-1	CVPGHYNNEQFF
TRBV7-8	NA	TRBJ2-5	CASSSDHETQYF
TRBV2	NA	TRBJ1-2	CASSDLGTVLSGYTF